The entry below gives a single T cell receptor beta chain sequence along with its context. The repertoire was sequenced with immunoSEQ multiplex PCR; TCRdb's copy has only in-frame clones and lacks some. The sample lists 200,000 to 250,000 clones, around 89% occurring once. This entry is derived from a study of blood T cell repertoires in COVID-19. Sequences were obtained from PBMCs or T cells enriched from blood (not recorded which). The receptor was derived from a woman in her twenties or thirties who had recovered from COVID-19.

The CDR3 nucleotides read TGTGCCAGCAGTTTTTTAGAGGGATTCGAGCAGTACTTC. It codes for CASSFLEGFEQYF. The rearrangement joins TRBV28 to TRBJ2-7; D might be TRBD2 (5 bases). V shed 3 bases and J shed 6 bases, with 12 bases lying between them. This CDR3 has 13 amino acids. Germline CDR1 reads MDHEN; CDR2 reads SYDVKM.